The 20 T cell receptor beta chains below were found in one sample sequenced in a study of T-cell reconstitution after alpha-beta-depleted transplantation in children. The authors prepared the TCRbeta library with unique molecular identifiers. MiXCR was run by TCRdb on the PCR reads, yielding one entry per CDR3 protein. In the table there are about 640,000 distinct CDR3 sequences, 10% to 15% of which are singletons. The sequencing here drew on PBMCs, mostly from graft donor cells, taken 360 days after TCRalphabeta/CD19-depleted stem cell transplant. All receptors come from a male patient younger than 18 who had a stem cell transplant for acute myeloid leukemia, so the T cells may come from the graft donor.

In this sample, this clonotype turned up many times. The J gene is TRBJ2-1, the V gene TRBV28; weak D call: TRBD2 (5 bases). The CDR3 covers 14 residues. The V end was cut by 5 bases, the J end by 10 bases, with 18 bases between. CDR1 and CDR2 (germline): MDHEN, SYDVKM. As DNA, the CDR3 is TGTGCCAGCAGTCGACCGAACCGGGGAATAGAGCAGTTCTTC. This translates into CASSRPNRGIEQFF.

As for this clonotype: A much more abundant neighbour one base away suggests this may be a read error. V is TRBV5-1 and J is TRBJ2-1; 9 nucleotides line up with TRBD1. The CDR3 sequence is 16 residues long. Germline assignment: CDR1 SGHRS and CDR2 YFSETQ. CDR3 nucleotides: TGCGCCAGCAGCTTGGCCGGGACAGGGATCGGCAATGATCAGTTCTTC. It is translated as CASSLAGTGIGNDQFF.

The gene calls are TRBV7-2 and TRBJ2-2; D might be TRBD2 (6 bases). Trimming removed 2 bases at V and 6 bases at J, with 10 bases between. Germline loops: CDR1 SGHTA, CDR2 FQGNSA. The CDR3 extends over 14 amino acids. The CDR3 region has the DNA TGTGCCAGCAGCTTACGGGAGATCCCCGGGGAGCTGTTTTTT. Translation gives CASSLREIPGELFF.

The chain joins TRBV2 to TRBJ2-1; no clear D gene. Trimming took 6 bases from V and 6 from J, leaving 15 bases between them. CDR1 and CDR2 (germline): SNHLY, FYNNEI. The CDR3 covers 14 residues. The CDR3 region has the DNA TGTGCCAGCAGCCCCACCTATCTATTCAATGAGCAGTTCTTC. Translation gives CASSPTYLFNEQFF.

This clonotype was recorded at least ten times. The chain combines TRBV4-2 with TRBJ2-1; D call uncertain. V gave up 0 bases and J gave up 5 bases, with 14 bases separating them. The CDR3 has 16 amino acids. Germline loops: CDR1 LGHNA, CDR2 YNFKEQ. CDR3 nucleotide sequence: TGTGCCAGCAGCCAAGAGAGTGGGCAATACAACAATGAGCAGTTCTTC. Amino acids: CASSQESGQYNNEQFF.

The chain recombines TRBV18 with TRBJ2-1, with 7 positions matching TRBD2. Germline trimming cut 6 bases from V and 9 bases from J; bases unmatched to any gene: 2. The CDR3 covers 11 residues. Germline lookup yields CDR1 KGHSH and CDR2 LQKENI. CDR3 DNA sequence: TGTGCCAGCTCCCGGGAGGTTGAGCAGTTCTTC. This codes for CASSREVEQFF. The full variable domain, its missing parts supplied by reference TRBV18 and TRBJ2-1, is NAGVMQNPRHLVRRRGQEARLRCSPMKGHSHVYWYRQLPEEGLKFMVYLQKENIIDESGMPKERFSAEFPKEGPSILRIQQVVRGDSAAYFCASSREVEQFFGPGTRLTVL.

The chain is built from TRBV18 and TRBJ2-1, with 10 nucleotides matching TRBD2. The V gene end was trimmed by 4 bases and the J gene end by 5 bases; junction bases not matched to a gene: 5. The germline V gene encodes CDR1 KGHSH and CDR2 LQKENI. This CDR3 is 15 amino acids long. The DNA for the CDR3 is TGTGCCAGCTCACGGTCGCTAGCGGGAGACAATGAGCAGTTCTTC. Translating gives CASSRSLAGDNEQFF.

The rearrangement joins TRBV18 to TRBJ2-7; TRBD2 agrees at 15 bases. V lost 3 bases to trimming and J lost 0 bases; unmatched junction nucleotides: 18. This CDR3 region has 22 residues. Germline CDR1 reads KGHSH; CDR2 reads LQKENI. The CDR3 DNA is TGTGCCAGCTCACCTGGGACTAGCGGGAGGCAAGATAAATTTTCCAGCTCCTACGAGCAGTACTTC. Protein product: CASSPGTSGRQDKFSSSYEQYF.

This clonotype was recorded many times. The V and J genes are TRBV7-2 and TRBJ2-7; TRBD1 is a possible D gene (6 bases). V was shortened by 5 bases and J by 5 bases, with 25 bases between the two germline ends. Germline values: CDR1 SGHTA, CDR2 FQGNSA. The CDR3 extends over 17 amino acids. This chain's CDR3 is CASSPITGLRRHDEQYF. The DNA for the CDR3 is TGTGCCAGCAGCCCAATTACAGGGTTAAGGCGGCACGACGAGCAGTACTTC.

The rearrangement uses TRBV12-3 or TRBV12-4 and TRBJ2-5, with D unresolved. CDR3 length: 12 residues. Trimming stripped 5 bases from V and 7 bases from J, with 11 bases between. CDR3 nucleotides: TGTGCCAGCAGTCAATCGCCGGGGACCCAGTACTTC. This gives the protein CASSQSPGTQYF.

Here the CDR3 reads CASREGGGRAPWEQYF. As DNA, the CDR3 is TGTGCCAGCAGGGAGGGAGGCGGGAGGGCGCCTTGGGAGCAGTACTTC. V is TRBV28 and J is TRBJ2-7; 9 bases are a match to TRBD2. V was clipped by 6 bases and J by 7 bases; unmatched bases: 16. CDR1 and CDR2 from the germline V gene are MDHEN and SYDVKM. There are 16 residues in the CDR3.

J is TRBJ2-5 and V is TRBV7-2; D could derive from TRBD1 or TRBD2 (6 bases each). The CDR3 runs 14 residues. The germline CDR1 and CDR2 sequences are SGHTA and FQGNSA. V gave up 1 base and J gave up 3 bases, with 9 bases separating them. The CDR3 region has the DNA TGTGCCAGCAGCTTAGAGGGGGGAGAAGAGACCCAGTACTTC. Protein product: CASSLEGGEETQYF.

The rearrangement uses TRBV20-1 and TRBJ2-3; D is undetermined. Trimming cost V 3 bases and J 7 bases, with 8 bases left between them. Germline V gives CDR1 DFQATT, CDR2 SNEGSKA (reference sequence). CDR3 length: 11 residues. The CDR3 DNA follows: TGCAGTGCTAGGGGCCCGAATACGCAGTATTTT. Translated, it gives CSARGPNTQYF.

This clonotype was observed a few times. The chain recombines TRBV4-3 with TRBJ2-2, with 8 bases lining up with TRBD2. Germline V lookup: CDR1 LGHNA, CDR2 YSLEER. J lost 4 bases, V lost 2 bases, and 6 bases had no gene match. The CDR3 is 16 residues long. In DNA form, the CDR3 reads TGCGCCAGCAGCCAAAAGACTAGCGCGATCACCGGGGAGCTGTTTTTT. Translated: CASSQKTSAITGELFF.

The CDR3 DNA sequence: TGTGCCAGCAGTTTATTCTCACTCAGGGACAGGGTCTACGAGCAGTACTTC. Translated: CASSLFSLRDRVYEQYF. This chain links TRBV28 with TRBJ2-7; 9 bases align to TRBD1. Trimming removed 1 base from V and 3 bases from J; junction bases left unmatched: 10. Germline CDR1 reads MDHEN; CDR2 reads SYDVKM. The CDR3 spans 17 residues. The full variable domain, completed using reference TRBV28 and TRBJ2-7, is DVKVTQSSRYLVKRTGEKVFLECVQDMDHENMFWYRQDPGLGLRLIYFSYDVKMKEKGDIPEGYSVSREKKERFSLILESASTNQTSMYLCASSLFSLRDRVYEQYFGPGTRLTVT.

V is TRBV7-2 and J is TRBJ2-3, with TRBD2 matching 9 bases. The CDR3 is made up of 17 amino acids. Germline CDR1 reads SGHTA; CDR2 reads FQGNSA. J lost 0 bases, V lost 4 bases, and 8 bases had no gene match. CDR3 protein: CASSSLAGAASTDTQYF. The CDR3 region has the DNA TGTGCCAGCAGCTCATTAGCGGGAGCCGCTAGCACAGATACGCAGTATTTT.

This chain links TRBV20-1 with TRBJ2-2; tentatively, D is TRBD1 or TRBD2 (5 bases each). The V gene's germline CDR1 is DFQATT and CDR2 SNEGSKA (reference sequence). The V gene lost 0 bases and the J gene lost 3 bases, with 8 bases spanning the gap. CDR3 size: 14 residues. CDR3 sequence reads: CSAREGVYTGELFF. CDR3 sequence (DNA): TGCAGTGCTAGAGAGGGGGTTTACACCGGGGAGCTGTTTTTT.

This clonotype was found a few times. The rearrangement joins TRBV14 to TRBJ1-4; D unresolved. Germline V CDR1 and CDR2: SGHDN, FVKESK. The CDR3 has 13 amino acids. The V end was cut by 4 bases, the J end by 8 bases, with 11 bases between. CDR3 amino acids: CASSLALGEKLFF. CDR3 in DNA: TGTGCCAGCAGCCTCGCACTGGGAGAAAAACTGTTTTTT.

The sample holds many counts of this clonotype. One end of the junction fails to match germline, which may point to a read error. The CDR3 protein is CSARLAPYEQYF. The CDR3 nucleotides read TGCAGCGCTAGACTAGCGCCCTACGAGCAGTACTTC. The genes are TRBV20-1 and TRBJ2-7; 8 bases fit TRBD2. CDR1 is DFQATT, CDR2 SNEGSKA, per germline (reference sequence). CDR3 length: 12 amino acids.

This clonotype occurred a few times. The rearrangement links TRBV20-1 to TRBJ2-4; D remains ambiguous. CDR3 size: 15 residues. CDR1 DFQATT and CDR2 SNEGSKA come from the germline V gene (reference sequence). Deletions cut 0 bases from V and 0 bases from J, with 9 bases between. The CDR3 DNA follows: TGCAGTGCTAGAGACGGACGACTAGCCAAAAACATTCAGTACTTC. This translates into CSARDGRLAKNIQYF.